The 30 T cell receptor beta chains in this list originate from one sample, sequenced in a study of T cells expressing NK-cell markers. TCRdb re-called the 5' RACE reads and catalogs CDR3 proteins one per entry, DNA excluded. Recorded for this sample: approximately 380,000 distinct CDR3 sequences. Sequenced material: blood T cells: a sorted CD56 or NKG2C T cell subset, CD4+ or CD8+ T cells, or bulk PBMC T cells (not recorded which). Every receptor here comes from a man between 18 and 69 years old in good health.

The rearrangement joins TRBV5-1 to TRBJ2-5; TCRdb outputs TRBD1, but without DNA this stays unchecked. CDR1 SGHRS and CDR2 YFSETQ come from the germline V gene. This CDR3 region has 15 residues. CDR3 loop: CASSPQQGSAETQYF.

This chain links TRBV12-3 or TRBV12-4 with TRBJ2-3; TCRdb reports TRBD1, a call that lacks DNA to check it against. The CDR3 totals 15 residues. The CDR3 is CASSPDRYGGDTQYF.

This chain uses TRBV5-1 with TRBJ2-2; the TRBD2 assignment by TCRdb is unverifiable without DNA. CDR1 and CDR2 (germline): SGHRS, YFSETQ. This CDR3 has 17 residues. This chain's CDR3 is CASSRYIDARNTGELFF.

J is TRBJ2-7 and V is TRBV7-2; TCRdb's assignment of TRBD2 cannot be checked, as there is no DNA. The CDR3 contains 15 residues. Per germline, CDR1 SGHTA and CDR2 FQGNSA. The CDR3 loop is CASSSSGYLLPEQYF.

V is TRBV29-1 and J is TRBJ1-2. The CDR3 has 14 residues. Germline V lookup: CDR1 SQVTM, CDR2 ANQGSEA. The CDR3 sequence is CSVEDRGSNYGYTF.

The chain combines TRBV6-6 with TRBJ1-2; the TCRdb D gene call, TRBD1, has no DNA to confirm it. The CDR3 spans 12 residues. Germline loops: CDR1 MNHNY, CDR2 SVGAGI (reference sequence). The chain's CDR3 is CASTPGYYGYTF.

V is TRBV7-8 and J is TRBJ2-3; TCRdb designates TRBD1, a call that cannot be tested without DNA. The CDR3 extends over 18 amino acids. CDR1 is SGHVS, CDR2 FQNEAQ, per germline. The chain's CDR3 is CASSLVTLRGGSTDTQYF. The whole variable domain, remainder taken from reference TRBV7-8 and TRBJ2-3, is GAGVSQSPRYKVAKRGQDVALRCDPISGHVSLFWYQQALGQGPEFLTYFQNEAQLDKSGLPSDRFFAERPEGSVSTLKIQRTQQEDSAVYLCASSLVTLRGGSTDTQYFGPGTRLTVL.

V and J are TRBV7-8 and TRBJ2-1; absent DNA, TCRdb's TRBD2 call cannot be checked. Germline-derived CDR1 and CDR2 are SGHVS and FQNEAQ. The CDR3 has 17 residues. CDR3 region: CASSFLALAGGKNEQFF.

This chain links TRBV12-5 with TRBJ1-1; TCRdb's D gene call, TRBD1, goes unchecked for lack of DNA. The CDR3 sequence is 15 residues long. From germline, CDR1 is LGHNT and CDR2 FRNRAP. CDR3 sequence reads: CASGSHRGGSTEAFF.

The chain carries TRBV12-3 or TRBV12-4 and TRBJ2-7; TCRdb's D call of TRBD1 is untestable without DNA. This CDR3 contains 18 residues. The CDR3 reads CASSTGPGQGKVSYEQYF.

V usage is TRBV29-1 and J usage is TRBJ2-7; TCRdb designates TRBD2, a call that cannot be tested without DNA. The CDR3 contains 14 residues. CDR1 is SQVTM and CDR2 is ANQGSEA in the germline V gene. Here the CDR3 reads CSVLQRGPTYEQYF.

The chain links TRBV7-3 to TRBJ2-6; TCRdb calls TRBD1, which cannot be checked without DNA. Germline-derived CDR1 and CDR2 are SGHTA and FQGTGA. There are 17 residues in the CDR3. Here the CDR3 reads CASSLTRDSSGANVLTF.

This chain connects TRBV19 to TRBJ2-5; the D call of TRBD1 rests on TCRdb alone, since no DNA is present to check it. The CDR3 loop spans 16 amino acids. CDR1 is LNHDA, CDR2 SQIVND, per germline (reference sequence). CDR3 sequence reads: CASSTGTGGHQETQYF.

This chain links TRBV6-1 with TRBJ2-5; as DNA is missing, the TRBD1 call by TCRdb cannot be tested. The CDR3 runs 14 residues. Germline CDR1 is MNHNS and CDR2 is SASEGT. The CDR3 protein is CASSAGHLQETQYF.

The chain couples TRBV12-3 or TRBV12-4 to TRBJ2-7. The CDR3 runs to 15 residues. CDR3 amino acids: CASSGPMTVTYEQYF.

V and J are TRBV24-1 and TRBJ2-1; TCRdb names TRBD1, which stays unverified in the absence of DNA. The CDR3 spans 17 residues. Germline CDR1 and CDR2: KGHDR and SFDVKD. The CDR3 region is CATSDWPQGATYNEQFF.

The chain couples TRBV5-4 to TRBJ2-1; TCRdb's assignment of TRBD1 cannot be checked, as there is no DNA. Germline values: CDR1 SGHNT, CDR2 YYREEE (reference sequence). The CDR3 runs to 14 residues. The chain's CDR3 is CASSPGGSINEQFF. Combining the CDR3 with reference TRBV5-4 and TRBJ2-1 gives the whole variable domain ETGVTQSPTHLIKTRGQQVTLRCSSQSGHNTVSWYQQALGQGPQFIFQYYREEENGRGNFPPRFSGLQFPNYSSELNVNALELDDSALYLCASSPGGSINEQFFGPGTRLTVL.

J is TRBJ2-1 and V is TRBV3-1; checking the TCRdb D call of TRBD2 is not possible without DNA. This CDR3 is built from 17 residues. The germline CDR1 and CDR2 sequences are LGHDT and YNNKEL (reference sequence). Here the CDR3 reads CASSQDRIAGGWGEQFF.

The genes are TRBV7-2 and TRBJ2-1; the TCRdb call, TRBD1, lacks DNA for checking. CDR1 is SGHTA and CDR2 is FQGNSA in the germline V gene. The CDR3 consists of 15 residues. The chain's CDR3 is CASSRDSWRYNEQFF.

The genes are TRBV7-2 and TRBJ2-7; no DNA is available, so the TRBD1 call from TCRdb remains unchecked. Germline CDR1 SGHTA, CDR2 FQGNSA. The CDR3 consists of 15 residues. This CDR3 reads CASSYLSDRGAEQYF.

The J gene is TRBJ2-7, the V gene TRBV11-2; lacking DNA, the TRBD1 call made by TCRdb goes unchecked. Germline V lookup: CDR1 SGHAT, CDR2 FQNNGV. There are 15 residues in the CDR3. CDR3: CASSSQRDISYEQYF.

The V and J genes are TRBV7-2 and TRBJ2-5. Germline V gives CDR1 SGHTA, CDR2 FQGNSA. The CDR3 runs to 11 residues. The CDR3 loop reads CASSSRETQYF.

The J gene is TRBJ2-6, the V gene TRBV19; as DNA is missing, the TRBD2 call by TCRdb cannot be tested. The CDR3 contains 16 residues. Germline V gene lookup returns CDR1 LNHDA and CDR2 SQIVND (reference sequence). The chain's CDR3 is CASTDGWASGANVLTF.

The V and J genes are TRBV5-1 and TRBJ2-1; TCRdb picks TRBD1, but there is no DNA to check that call. In germline, CDR1 is SGHRS, CDR2 YFSETQ. The CDR3 totals 15 residues. This chain's CDR3 is CASRGHAGEYNEQFF.

The rearrangement uses TRBV29-1 and TRBJ2-1; TCRdb reports TRBD1, a call that lacks DNA to check it against. This CDR3 is 13 amino acids long. Germline V lookup: CDR1 SQVTM, CDR2 ANQGSEA. CDR3 in amino acids: CSVGDRGPNEQFF.

The J gene is TRBJ2-1, the V gene TRBV10-3. The CDR3 length is 17 residues. Germline CDR1 is ENHRY and CDR2 is SYGVKD. This CDR3 reads CAISERQQPNKYNEQFF.

The chain is built from TRBV24-1 and TRBJ2-7; TCRdb names TRBD1, which stays unverified in the absence of DNA. CDR3 length equals 17 residues. CDR1 KGHDR and CDR2 SFDVKD come from the germline V gene. CDR3 amino acids: CATSDLRHRGPPYEQYF.

CDR3: CSAPRTAGPVDTQYF. This chain uses TRBV20-1 with TRBJ2-3; TCRdb selects TRBD1, and the lack of DNA leaves this call unchecked. The CDR3 consists of 15 residues. Germline CDR1 DFQATT, CDR2 SNEGSKA (reference sequence).

The gene calls are TRBV7-3 and TRBJ2-6. This CDR3 is 16 amino acids long. Germline loops: CDR1 SGHTA, CDR2 FQGTGA. This chain's CDR3 is CASSLTPSSGANVLTF.

The chain carries TRBV24-1 and TRBJ2-5; the D call of TRBD1 rests on TCRdb alone, since no DNA is present to check it. The germline CDR1 and CDR2 sequences are KGHDR and SFDVKD. This CDR3 contains 15 residues. The CDR3 here is CATSGVRGPQETQYF.